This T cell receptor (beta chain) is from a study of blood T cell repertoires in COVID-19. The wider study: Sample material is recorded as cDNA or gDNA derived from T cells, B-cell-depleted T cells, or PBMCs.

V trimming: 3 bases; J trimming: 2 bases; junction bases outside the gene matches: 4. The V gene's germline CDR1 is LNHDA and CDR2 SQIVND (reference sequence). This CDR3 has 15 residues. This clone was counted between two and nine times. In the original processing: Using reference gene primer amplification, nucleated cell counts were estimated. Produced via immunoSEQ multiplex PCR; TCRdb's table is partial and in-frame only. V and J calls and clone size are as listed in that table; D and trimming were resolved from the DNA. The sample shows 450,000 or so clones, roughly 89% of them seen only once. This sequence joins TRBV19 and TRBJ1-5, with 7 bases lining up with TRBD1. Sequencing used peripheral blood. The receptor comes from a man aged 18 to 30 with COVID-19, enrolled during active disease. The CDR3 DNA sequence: TGTGCCAGTAGTATTGTAGACAGGGGCAATCAGCCCCAGCATTTT. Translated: CASSIVDRGNQPQHF.